Below, 28 T cell receptor beta chains from the same sample are listed, as sequenced in a study of T cell responses to AZD1222 COVID-19 vaccine. Sequencing was performed with immunoSEQ multiplex PCR; in TCRdb, only in-frame clones are kept and a portion is missing. Of 150,000 to 180,000 clones in the sample, about 92% are singletons; the top ten hold approximately 19%. The source material was peripheral blood, sampled on day 0 of AZD1222 vaccination. The receptors were sampled from an adult in good health.

The chain combines TRBV9 with TRBJ1-6; D is uncertain. CDR3 size: 15 residues. In germline, CDR1 is SGDLS, CDR2 YYNGEE. V was shortened by 2 bases and J by 5 bases, with 11 bases between the two germline ends. CDR3 nucleotides: TGTGCCAGCAGCGTGAATGACGGTCATAATTCACCCCTCCACTTT. Its translation is CASSVNDGHNSPLHF.

The chain uses TRBV19 and TRBJ1-6, with 7 bases fitting TRBD1. Germline V CDR1 and CDR2: LNHDA, SQIVND (reference sequence). This CDR3 spans 14 amino acids. The trim removed 5 bases at V and 7 bases at J, leaving 5 bases unmatched. CDR3 sequence (DNA): TGTGCCAGTAGTCCCGCAGGGGGGAATTCACCCCTCCACTTT. Residues: CASSPAGGNSPLHF.

This rearrangement joins TRBV5-4 to TRBJ1-2, with D unresolved. The CDR3 length is 14 residues. Looked up from germline, CDR1 is SGHNT and CDR2 is YYREEE (reference sequence). V was shortened by 4 bases and J by 0 bases, with 10 bases between the two germline ends. The CDR3 loop reads CASSPFTANYGYTF. The CDR3 region has the DNA TGTGCCAGCAGCCCTTTTACGGCTAACTATGGCTACACCTTC.

This chain joins TRBV3-1 (or the pseudogene TRBV3-2) and TRBJ1-1; TRBD1 agrees at 7 bases. This CDR3 region has 13 residues. V shed 4 bases and J 7 bases; nucleotides not matched to a gene: 6. Germline V CDR1 and CDR2: LGHDT, YNNKEL (reference sequence). The CDR3 spells CASSPWRQGEAFF. The CDR3 region has the DNA TGTGCCAGCAGCCCCTGGAGACAGGGTGAAGCTTTCTTT.

V usage is TRBV2 and J usage is TRBJ1-1; 9 bases align to TRBD1. The CDR3 is made up of 14 amino acids. Looked up from germline, CDR1 is SNHLY and CDR2 is FYNNEI. The V gene end was trimmed by 6 bases and the J gene end by 5 bases; junction bases not matched to a gene: 7. In nucleotides, the CDR3 is TGTGCCAGCAGGGGACAGGGTTTGACGACTGAAGCTTTCTTT. Protein sequence: CASRGQGLTTEAFF.

The rearrangement uses TRBV7-3 and TRBJ1-1; 7 bases line up with TRBD1. CDR1 is SGHTA and CDR2 is FQGTGA in the germline V gene. Unmatched junction bases numbered 3, after V lost 1 base and J lost 7 bases. CDR3 length: 13 amino acids. CDR3: CASSLRDSDEAFF. The CDR3 DNA reads as TGTGCCAGCAGCTTAAGGGACAGTGATGAAGCTTTCTTT.

The chain employs TRBV27 and TRBJ2-7; 9 positions match TRBD2. V lost 0 bases, J lost 4 bases, and 10 bases stayed unmatched. Germline V gene lookup returns CDR1 MNHEY and CDR2 SMNVEV (reference sequence). The length of the CDR3 is 17 residues. CDR3 in DNA: TGTGCCAGCAGTTTATCTTCAGGCGGGAGGGCCTTTTACGAGCAGTACTTC. Its protein product is CASSLSSGGRAFYEQYF.

The gene calls are TRBV10-3 and TRBJ1-1; D not certain. This CDR3 is 13 amino acids long. Germline V gene data show CDR1 as ENHRY and CDR2 as SYGVKD. Trimming left V 4 bases short and J 4 bases short, with 10 bases between. The CDR3 region is CAISVGESTEAFF. The CDR3 region has the DNA TGTGCCATCAGTGTTGGAGAGAGCACTGAAGCTTTCTTT.

The chain is built from TRBV14 and TRBJ1-2; perhaps TRBD1 as D (6 bases). V was pared by 5 bases and J by 9 bases, with 22 bases between. The CDR3 totals 15 residues. Germline V CDR1 and CDR2: SGHDN, FVKESK. CDR3 region: CASSATGSRTDRYTF. In DNA form, the CDR3 reads TGTGCCAGCAGCGCAACAGGGTCGCGAACTGATCGCTACACCTTC. The full variable domain, rest sourced from reference TRBV14 and TRBJ1-2, is EAGVTQFPSHSVIEKGQTVTLRCDPISGHDNLYWYRRVMGKEIKFLLHFVKESKQDESGMPNNRFLAERTGGTYSTLKVQPAELEDSGVYFCASSATGSRTDRYTFGSGTRLTVV.

The chain combines TRBV29-1 with TRBJ1-6; a weak D match, TRBD1 (5 bases). Trimming removed 5 bases from V and 8 bases from J, with 16 bases in between. Germline CDR1 is SQVTM and CDR2 is ANQGSEA. The CDR3 is 14 amino acids. CDR3 sequence reads: CSVSETGLDSPLHF. CDR3 coding DNA: TGCAGCGTTTCGGAGACGGGACTTGATTCACCCCTCCACTTT.

The rearrangement uses TRBV27 and TRBJ2-7, with D perhaps TRBD1 or TRBD2 (6 bases each). V gave up 1 base and J gave up 5 bases, with 9 bases separating them. This CDR3 is 13 amino acids long. Germline values: CDR1 MNHEY, CDR2 SMNVEV (reference sequence). CDR3 bases: TGTGCCAGCAGTTTATGGAGGGGGAACGAGCAGTACTTC. Its protein product is CASSLWRGNEQYF.

The chain employs TRBV6-6 and TRBJ1-5; no definite D call. Germline-derived CDR1 and CDR2 are MNHNY and SVGAGI (reference sequence). The CDR3 runs to 14 residues. Trimming left V 6 bases short and J 3 bases short, with 12 bases between. CDR3 sequence reads: CASRADMDNQPQHF. The CDR3 region has the DNA TGTGCCAGCAGGGCCGACATGGACAATCAGCCCCAGCATTTT.

The CDR3 spells CSAAGIGGTEAFF. The CDR3 DNA reads as TGCAGCGCAGCGGGGATAGGAGGGACTGAAGCTTTCTTT. The rearrangement uses TRBV29-1 and TRBJ1-1, with D unclear. The CDR3 totals 13 residues. V was pared by 7 bases and J by 5 bases, with 17 bases between. Germline V gene data show CDR1 as SQVTM and CDR2 as ANQGSEA.

The chain has TRBV6-1 and TRBJ1-6; no clear D gene. CDR3 length equals 13 residues. Looked up from germline, CDR1 is MNHNS and CDR2 is SASEGT. Trimming took 1 base from V and 10 from J, leaving 8 bases between them. CDR3 in amino acids: CASSEVWGSPLHF. Written as DNA, the CDR3 is TGTGCCAGCAGTGAAGTTTGGGGATCACCCCTCCACTTT.

The chain couples TRBV6-5 to TRBJ1-3, with D unclear. Trimming took 2 bases from V and 0 from J, leaving 8 bases between them. The CDR3 runs 15 residues. The germline V gene has CDR1 MNHEY and CDR2 SVGAGI. The CDR3 DNA is TGTGCCAGCAGTTACGACGTACCCTCTGGAAACACCATATATTTT. This encodes CASSYDVPSGNTIYF.

This clone was detected a few times. The rearrangement joins TRBV5-1 to TRBJ2-1; 13 bases agree with TRBD2. Germline loops: CDR1 SGHRS, CDR2 YFSETQ. V was clipped by 2 bases and J by 4 bases; unmatched bases: 9. The CDR3 contains 18 residues. The CDR3 protein is CASSLLAGGTIRYNEQFF. CDR3 DNA sequence: TGCGCCAGCAGCTTACTAGCGGGGGGGACAATAAGATACAATGAGCAGTTCTTC.

This sequence joins TRBV6-2 or TRBV6-3 and TRBJ1-1; no clear D. Looked up from germline, CDR1 is MNHEY and CDR2 is SVGEGT. This CDR3 has 17 amino acids. V dropped 4 bases and J dropped 1 base, with 19 bases sitting between them. CDR3 bases: TGTGCCAGCAGTTTTCCGGCAGGCGGGTTTCGGAACACTGAAGCTTTCTTT. Encoded protein: CASSFPAGGFRNTEAFF.

The rearrangement joins TRBV4-3 to TRBJ1-1; no definite D call. The ends were cut back, 1 base at V and 9 bases at J, with 6 bases in the middle. CDR3 length: 11 amino acids. Germline CDR1 is LGHNA and CDR2 is YSLEER. The CDR3 spells CASSQGPQAFF. CDR3 DNA sequence: TGCGCCAGCAGCCAAGGCCCCCAAGCTTTCTTT.

This chain connects TRBV19 to TRBJ1-2; TRBD1 might be the D (5 bases). V was trimmed by 5 bases and J by 2 bases, leaving 24 bases between them. CDR1 is LNHDA, CDR2 SQIVND, per germline (reference sequence). The CDR3 runs 18 residues. This CDR3 reads CASSATGTLRWSNYGYTF. Written as DNA, the CDR3 is TGTGCCAGTAGTGCCACCGGGACCCTGAGATGGTCGAACTATGGCTACACCTTC.

On this clone itself: Other DNA sequences in this sample translate to the same CDR3. This rearrangement joins TRBV7-9 to TRBJ1-1; no clear D gene. The CDR3 covers 13 residues. Trimming stripped 3 bases from V and 5 bases from J, with 10 bases between. Germline-derived CDR1 and CDR2 are SEHNR and FQNEAQ (reference sequence). CDR3 coding DNA: TGTGCCAGCAGCTTGGGCAGTGGTACTGAAGCTTTCTTT. Translation gives CASSLGSGTEAFF.

The chain carries TRBV28 and TRBJ1-2; TRBD1 matches 7 bases. The J segment lost 8 bases and the V segment lost 5 bases, leaving 8 bases of the junction unmatched. This CDR3 spans 13 amino acids. In germline, CDR1 is MDHEN, CDR2 SYDVKM. The CDR3 sequence: CASSLPHRGGYTF. CDR3 bases: TGTGCCAGCAGTCTACCGCACAGGGGAGGCTACACCTTC.

The rearrangement uses TRBV16 and TRBJ2-1; TRBD1 matches at 9 bases. Germline CDR1 is KGHSY and CDR2 is FQNENV. This CDR3 has 17 amino acids. The trim removed 1 base at V and 0 bases at J, leaving 4 bases unmatched. The CDR3 DNA reads as TGTGCCAGCAGCCAATTACAGGGGGCCAACTCCTACAATGAGCAGTTCTTC. Its translation: CASSQLQGANSYNEQFF. The full variable domain, with the rest looked up from reference TRBV16 and TRBJ2-1, is GEEVAQTPKHLVRGEGQKAKLYCAPIKGHSYVFWYQQVLKNEFKFLISFQNENVFDETGMPKERFSAKCLPNSPCSLEIQATKLEDSAVYFCASSQLQGANSYNEQFFGPGTRLTVL.

The sample holds one count of this clone. V is TRBV13 and J is TRBJ1-2, with D possibly being TRBD1 (6 bases). V dropped 5 bases and J dropped 8 bases, with 15 bases sitting between them. The CDR3 is made up of 13 amino acids. Germline CDR1 is PRHDT and CDR2 is FYEKMQ (reference sequence). The DNA of the CDR3 is TGTGCCAGCAGCCCACAGGGAAGGGGCGGCTACACCTTC. Amino acid sequence: CASSPQGRGGYTF. Together with reference TRBV13 and TRBJ1-2, the CDR3 gives the full variable domain: AAGVIQSPRHLIKEKRETATLKCYPIPRHDTVYWYQQGPGQDPQFLISFYEKMQSDKGSIPDRFSAQQFSDYHSELNMSSLELGDSALYFCASSPQGRGGYTFGSGTRLTVV.

The rearrangement joins TRBV9 to TRBJ2-7; no reliable D call. CDR1 SGDLS and CDR2 YYNGEE come from the germline V gene. Trimming left V 0 bases short and J 5 bases short, with 18 bases between. CDR3 size: 16 residues. The CDR3 is CASSVGLDELLHEQYF. The CDR3 coding sequence is TGTGCCAGCAGCGTAGGCCTTGACGAACTGTTACACGAGCAGTACTTC.

The chain recombines TRBV5-1 with TRBJ1-3; no clear D gene. Looked up from germline, CDR1 is SGHRS and CDR2 is YFSETQ. Trimming stripped 2 bases from V and 4 bases from J, with 10 bases between. The CDR3 runs 14 residues. The CDR3 bases are TGCGCCAGCAGCTTCCGGACGGGAGGAAACACCATATATTTT. Translated: CASSFRTGGNTIYF.

This clone was picked up one time. The J gene is TRBJ2-3, the V gene TRBV24-1; 9 bases agree with TRBD1. In germline, CDR1 is KGHDR, CDR2 SFDVKD. The V segment lost 3 bases and the J segment 0 bases; nucleotides outside the gene matches: 6. The CDR3 runs 17 residues. Here the CDR3 DNA reads TGTGCCACCAGTGATGCTGGACAGGGGCCAAGCACAGATACGCAGTATTTT. As protein: CATSDAGQGPSTDTQYF.

This clone turned up a few times. The chain couples TRBV7-3 to TRBJ1-6; D unresolved. The CDR3 contains 16 residues. The germline V gene has CDR1 SGHTA and CDR2 FQGTGA. Trimming took 2 bases from V and 0 from J, leaving 8 bases between them. CDR3 sequence reads: CASSLRGGSYNSPLHF. In DNA form, the CDR3 reads TGTGCCAGCAGCTTACGCGGAGGCTCCTATAATTCACCCCTCCACTTT.

V is TRBV30 and J is TRBJ1-5, with a possible D match to TRBD1 (6 bases). The germline V and J ends were trimmed by 1 base and 4 bases, with 11 bases remaining between them. Per the germline V gene, CDR1 is GTSNPN and CDR2 is SVGIG (reference sequence). The CDR3 consists of 14 residues. The CDR3 here is CAWSAGVGNQPQHF. The CDR3 DNA sequence: TGTGCCTGGAGTGCAGGGGTTGGGAATCAGCCCCAGCATTTT.